These T cell receptor beta chains were read from a single sample in a study of OX40 agonist ivuxolimab in advanced cancers. Clones were sequenced by immunoSEQ multiplex PCR, and TCRdb holds only the in-frame ones, with some missing. Seen here are around 17,000 clones, approximately 85% observed once, and the top ten hold approximately 28%. This sample comprised CD4+ or CD8+ T cells sorted from blood, obtained in a trial of the OX40 agonist ivuxolimab. The receptors were sampled from an adult with an advanced solid tumor such as melanoma, head and neck, liver or kidney cancer. Both conserved end residues are part of each CDR3. The D gene is left open where the match is weak. A clone size is listed for some rows: how often the clone was seen (once, few, many), or a class if it is expanded.

J,size,V,D,DNA,CDR3
TRBJ2-6,once,TRBV28,NA,TGTGCCAGCACCTCGGACAGATATTTCTCTGGGGCCAACGTCCTGACTTTC,CASTSDRYFSGANVLTF
TRBJ2-1,NA,TRBV14,NA,TGTGCCAGCAGCCATGGCTACTACAATGAGCAGTTCTTC,CASSHGYYNEQFF
TRBJ2-3,NA,TRBV5-6,NA,TGTGCCAGCAGCCCTTCAGGGTGGACAGATACGCAGTATTTT,CASSPSGWTDTQYF
TRBJ2-7,medium-sized,TRBV9,NA,TGTGCCAGCAGCGTAGCGTACAGGGGAGGGGAGCAGTACTTC,CASSVAYRGGEQYF
TRBJ2-3,NA,TRBV10-3,TRBD2,TGTGCCATCAGTGAGTTTAGCGGGAGAAGCACAGATACGCAGTATTTT,CAISEFSGRSTDTQYF
TRBJ1-1,NA,TRBV28,NA,TGTGCCAGCAGTGAGCCTTGGAGGAACGGAAACACTGAAGCTTTCTTT,CASSEPWRNGNTEAFF
TRBJ2-7,NA,TRBV11-1,TRBD2,TGTGCCAGCAGCTCGGGACTAGCGGGAGGGTACGAGCAGTACTTC,CASSSGLAGGYEQYF
TRBJ2-2,NA,TRBV5-5,TRBD1,TGTGCCAGCAGCTTGGCAGGGGGTTATACCGGGGAGCTGTTTTTT,CASSLAGGYTGELFF
TRBJ2-5,once,TRBV30,TRBD2,TGTGCCTGGAGTCACACCCTTAGCGGGCAAGAGACCCAGTACTTC,CAWSHTLSGQETQYF
TRBJ2-7,NA,TRBV4-1,NA,TGCGCCAGCAGCCAAGCGGCTTTCCCCTACGAGCAGTACTTC,CASSQAAFPYEQYF
TRBJ1-5,medium-sized,TRBV5-6,TRBD1,TGTGCCAGCAGCTCCCGGGACAGACAAAATCAGCCCCAGCATTTT,CASSSRDRQNQPQHF